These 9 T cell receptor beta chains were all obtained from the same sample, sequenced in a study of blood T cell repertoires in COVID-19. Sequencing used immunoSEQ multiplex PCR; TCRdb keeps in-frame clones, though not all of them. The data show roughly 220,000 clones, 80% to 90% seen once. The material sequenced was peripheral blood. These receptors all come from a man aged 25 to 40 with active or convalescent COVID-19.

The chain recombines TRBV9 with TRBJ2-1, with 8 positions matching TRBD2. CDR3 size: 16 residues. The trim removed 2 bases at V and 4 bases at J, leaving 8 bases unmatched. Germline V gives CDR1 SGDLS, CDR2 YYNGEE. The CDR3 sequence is CASSVAPGLGYNEQFF. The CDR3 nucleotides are TGTGCCAGCAGCGTTGCACCGGGACTAGGTTACAATGAGCAGTTCTTC.

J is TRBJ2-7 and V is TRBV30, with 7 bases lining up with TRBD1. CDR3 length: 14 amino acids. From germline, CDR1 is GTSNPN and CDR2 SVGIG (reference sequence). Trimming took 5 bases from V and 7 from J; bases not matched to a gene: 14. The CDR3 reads CAWAPAQGRREQYF. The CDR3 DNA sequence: TGTGCCTGGGCCCCAGCACAGGGGCGAAGGGAGCAGTACTTC.

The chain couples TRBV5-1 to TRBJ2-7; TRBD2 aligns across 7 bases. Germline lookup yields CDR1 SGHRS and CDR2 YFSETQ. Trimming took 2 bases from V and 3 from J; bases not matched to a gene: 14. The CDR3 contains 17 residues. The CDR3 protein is CASSFYPTGGPIYEQYF. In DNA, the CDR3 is TGCGCCAGCAGCTTTTACCCGACGGGAGGCCCCATCTACGAGCAGTACTTC.

In nucleotides, the CDR3 is TGTGCCAGCAGCACCTATGTAGATACGCAGTATTTT. Encoded protein: CASSTYVDTQYF. V usage is TRBV7-2 and J usage is TRBJ2-3; no clear D gene. The CDR3 runs 12 residues. CDR1 is SGHTA and CDR2 is FQGNSA in the germline V gene. V was clipped by 5 bases and J by 5 bases, with 8 bases between them.

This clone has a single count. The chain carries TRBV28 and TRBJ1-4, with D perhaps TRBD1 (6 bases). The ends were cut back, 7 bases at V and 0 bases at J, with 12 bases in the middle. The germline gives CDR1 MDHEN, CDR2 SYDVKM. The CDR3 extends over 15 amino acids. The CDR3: CASNPSGATNEKLFF. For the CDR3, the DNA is TGTGCCAGCAATCCGTCAGGGGCAACTAATGAAAAACTGTTTTTT.

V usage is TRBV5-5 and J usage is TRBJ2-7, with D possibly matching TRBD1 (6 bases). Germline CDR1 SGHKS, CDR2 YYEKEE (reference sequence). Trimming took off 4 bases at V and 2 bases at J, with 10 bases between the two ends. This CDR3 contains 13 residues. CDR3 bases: TGTGCCAGCAGCGTAGGACAGACCTACGAGCAGTACTTC. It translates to CASSVGQTYEQYF.

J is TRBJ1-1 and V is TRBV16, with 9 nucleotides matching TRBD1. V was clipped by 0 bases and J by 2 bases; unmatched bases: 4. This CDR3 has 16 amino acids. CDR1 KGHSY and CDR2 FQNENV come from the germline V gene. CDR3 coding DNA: TGTGCCAGCAGCCAATCAGGGACAGGGTATAACACTGAAGCTTTCTTT. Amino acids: CASSQSGTGYNTEAFF.

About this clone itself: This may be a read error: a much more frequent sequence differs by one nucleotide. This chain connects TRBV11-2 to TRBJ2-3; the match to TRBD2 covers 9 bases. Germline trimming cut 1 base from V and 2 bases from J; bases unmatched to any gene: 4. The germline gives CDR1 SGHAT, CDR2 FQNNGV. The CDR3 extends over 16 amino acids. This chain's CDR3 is CASSLGTSGYTDTQYF. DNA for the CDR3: TGTGCCAGCAGCTTAGGCACTAGCGGGTACACAGATACGCAGTATTTT.

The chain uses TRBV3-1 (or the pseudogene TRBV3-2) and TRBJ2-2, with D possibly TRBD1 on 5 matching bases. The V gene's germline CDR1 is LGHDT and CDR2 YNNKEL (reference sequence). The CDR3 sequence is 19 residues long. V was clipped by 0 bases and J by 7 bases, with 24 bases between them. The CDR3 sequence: CASSQDWQGYILLGGELFF. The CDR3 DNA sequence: TGTGCCAGCAGCCAAGATTGGCAGGGTTACATACTCCTTGGCGGGGAGCTGTTTTTT.